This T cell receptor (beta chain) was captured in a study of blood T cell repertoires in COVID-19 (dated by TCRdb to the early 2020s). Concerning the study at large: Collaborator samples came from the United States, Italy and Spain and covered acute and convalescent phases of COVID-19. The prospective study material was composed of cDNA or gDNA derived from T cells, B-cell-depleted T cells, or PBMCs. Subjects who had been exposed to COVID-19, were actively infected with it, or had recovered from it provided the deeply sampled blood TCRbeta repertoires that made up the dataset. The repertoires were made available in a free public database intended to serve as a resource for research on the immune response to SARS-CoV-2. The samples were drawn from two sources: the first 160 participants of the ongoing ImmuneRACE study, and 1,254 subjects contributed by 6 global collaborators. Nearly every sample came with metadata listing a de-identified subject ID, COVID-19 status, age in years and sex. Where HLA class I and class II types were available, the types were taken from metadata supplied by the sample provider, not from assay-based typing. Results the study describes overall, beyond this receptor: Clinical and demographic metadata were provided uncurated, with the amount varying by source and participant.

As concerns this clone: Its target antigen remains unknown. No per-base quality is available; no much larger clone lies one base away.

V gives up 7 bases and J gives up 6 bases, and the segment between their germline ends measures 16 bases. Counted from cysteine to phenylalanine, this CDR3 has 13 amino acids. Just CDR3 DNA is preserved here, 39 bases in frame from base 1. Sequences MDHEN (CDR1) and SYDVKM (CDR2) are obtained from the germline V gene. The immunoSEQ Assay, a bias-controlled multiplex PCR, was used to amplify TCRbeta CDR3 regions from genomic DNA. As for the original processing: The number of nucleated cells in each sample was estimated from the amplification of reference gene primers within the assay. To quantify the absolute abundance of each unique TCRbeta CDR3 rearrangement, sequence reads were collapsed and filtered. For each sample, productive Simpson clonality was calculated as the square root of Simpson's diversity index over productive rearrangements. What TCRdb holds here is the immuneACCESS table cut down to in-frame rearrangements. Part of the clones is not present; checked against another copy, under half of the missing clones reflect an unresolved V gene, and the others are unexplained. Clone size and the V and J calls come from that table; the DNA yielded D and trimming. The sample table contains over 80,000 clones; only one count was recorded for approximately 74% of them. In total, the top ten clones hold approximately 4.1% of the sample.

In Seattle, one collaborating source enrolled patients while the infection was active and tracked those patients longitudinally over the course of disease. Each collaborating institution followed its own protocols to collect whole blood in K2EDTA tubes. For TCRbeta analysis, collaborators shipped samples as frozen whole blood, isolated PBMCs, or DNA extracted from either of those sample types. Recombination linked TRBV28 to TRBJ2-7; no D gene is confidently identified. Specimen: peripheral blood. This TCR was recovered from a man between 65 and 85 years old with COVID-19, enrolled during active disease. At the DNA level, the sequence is TGTGCCAGCACCGCGACACCCGCCGGCGAGCAGTACTTC. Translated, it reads CASTATPAGEQYF.